These 27 T cell receptor beta chains share one sample of origin, sequenced in a study of blood T cell repertoires in COVID-19. Sequenced by immunoSEQ multiplex PCR; TCRdb stores in-frame clones only, minus some. This sample carries some 300,000 clones, 88% of them seen once, and the ten largest clones take roughly 7%. Sequencing input: peripheral blood. These TCRs come from a woman in her thirties who had recovered from COVID-19.

J is TRBJ1-2 and V is TRBV24-1, with unresolved D. V lost 4 bases to trimming and J lost 8 bases, with 16 bases between them. This CDR3 has 14 amino acids. Germline-derived CDR1 and CDR2 are KGHDR and SFDVKD. CDR3 region: CATSDPKRTRGYTF. The CDR3 DNA sequence: TGTGCCACCAGTGACCCCAAGCGGACCCGCGGCTACACCTTC.

CDR3 residues: CASSPRTGLGAEAFF. For the CDR3, the DNA is TGTGCCAGCAGTCCCCGTACGGGCCTAGGGGCTGAAGCTTTCTTT. The gene calls are TRBV6-5 and TRBJ1-1; a weak D match, TRBD1 (5 bases). V lost 5 bases and J 6 bases, leaving 19 bases between the germline ends. The CDR3 loop spans 15 amino acids. The germline CDR1 and CDR2 sequences are MNHEY and SVGAGI.

This clone was recorded once. Here the CDR3 reads CASRETSAGVNNEQFF. The CDR3 DNA reads as TGTGCCAGCAGGGAGACTAGCGCGGGGGTAAACAATGAGCAGTTCTTC. The chain uses TRBV2 and TRBJ2-1; 8 bases align to TRBD2. The CDR3 consists of 16 residues. From germline, CDR1 is SNHLY and CDR2 FYNNEI. Trimming at V came to 6 bases and at J to 5 bases, leaving 12 bases not matched to a gene.

The V gene is TRBV16, the J gene TRBJ1-5, with D tentatively TRBD1 (5 bases). V lost 5 bases, J lost 0 bases, and 8 bases lay in between. CDR3 length: 14 residues. The germline CDR1 and CDR2 sequences are KGHSY and FQNENV. Here the CDR3 reads CASSRRGSNQPQHF. The CDR3 nucleotides are TGTGCCAGCAGCAGGAGGGGTAGCAATCAGCCCCAGCATTTT.

The chain links TRBV5-1 to TRBJ2-1, with 10 bases identical to TRBD2. V was clipped by 4 bases and J by 8 bases; unmatched bases: 9. The CDR3 is 15 residues long. Germline V gene sequence: CDR1 SGHRS, CDR2 YFSETQ. The CDR3 loop is CASSISGGAIYEQFF. CDR3 DNA sequence: TGCGCCAGCAGCATAAGCGGGGGGGCTATATATGAGCAGTTCTTC.

The chain recombines TRBV27 with TRBJ1-2; 7 positions agree with TRBD1. This CDR3 spans 14 amino acids. The V gene end was trimmed by 5 bases and the J gene end by 5 bases; junction bases not matched to a gene: 8. Per the germline V gene, CDR1 is MNHEY and CDR2 is SMNVEV (reference sequence). In DNA form, the CDR3 reads TGTGCCAGCAGTAGGCAGGGGGATAGGTATGGCTACACCTTC. Protein product: CASSRQGDRYGYTF.

The chain couples TRBV9 to TRBJ2-1; 11 bases match TRBD2. Germline CDR1 SGDLS, CDR2 YYNGEE. V lost 0 bases and J lost 3; bases outside the gene matches: 8. The CDR3 runs 18 residues. CDR3 in amino acids: CASSVGFSGGADYNEQFF. The CDR3 DNA reads as TGTGCCAGCAGCGTAGGGTTTAGCGGGGGGGCCGACTACAATGAGCAGTTCTTC. The full variable domain, rest sourced from reference TRBV9 and TRBJ2-1, is DSGVTQTPKHLITATGQRVTLRCSPRSGDLSVYWYQQSLDQGLQFLIQYYNGEERAKGNILERFSAQQFPDLHSELNLSSLELGDSALYFCASSVGFSGGADYNEQFFGPGTRLTVL.

The chain combines TRBV28 with TRBJ2-4, with D possibly matching TRBD1 (7 bases). This CDR3 is built from 13 residues. V was shortened by 5 bases and J by 8 bases, with 13 bases between the two germline ends. Germline CDR1 is MDHEN and CDR2 is SYDVKM. The CDR3 protein is CASSPDREDIQYF. In DNA form, the CDR3 reads TGTGCCAGCAGTCCCGACAGGGAGGACATTCAGTACTTC.

The chain joins TRBV3-1 (or the pseudogene TRBV3-2) to TRBJ1-6; D call uncertain. Trimming left V 4 bases short and J 4 bases short, with 17 bases between. The germline gives CDR1 LGHDT, CDR2 YNNKEL (reference sequence). The length of the CDR3 is 17 residues. Written as DNA, the CDR3 is TGTGCCAGCAGCCCCTTTGAGGGCCGGGCTTATAATTCACCCCTCCACTTT. Translation gives CASSPFEGRAYNSPLHF.

The gene calls are TRBV27 and TRBJ2-3; 10 bases are shared with TRBD2. Germline CDR1 MNHEY, CDR2 SMNVEV (reference sequence). The CDR3 consists of 17 residues. Trimming removed 0 bases from V and 4 bases from J; junction bases left unmatched: 7. In DNA, the CDR3 is TGTGCCAGCAGTTTATCCCTAGCGGGGGTTCGGGCAGATACGCAGTATTTT. It yields the protein CASSLSLAGVRADTQYF.

This chain joins TRBV6-1 and TRBJ2-7; D remains ambiguous. CDR1 is MNHNS, CDR2 SASEGT, per germline. V dropped 2 bases and J dropped 2 bases, with 10 bases sitting between them. The CDR3 length is 14 residues. The CDR3 DNA reads as TGTGCCAGCAGTGAATCATTTTCTACCTACGAGCAGTACTTC. This sequence encodes CASSESFSTYEQYF.

This clone occurred once. The chain recombines TRBV18 with TRBJ1-1; TRBD1 is a possible D gene (5 bases). This CDR3 has 14 residues. CDR1 is KGHSH, CDR2 LQKENI, per germline. V was cut by 4 bases and J by 1 base, with 10 bases left in between. CDR3 residues: CASSLNGQNTEAFF. In nucleotides, the CDR3 is TGTGCCAGCTCACTGAACGGACAGAACACTGAAGCTTTCTTT.

The rearrangement uses TRBV7-8 and TRBJ1-1; TRBD1 is a possible D gene (6 bases). The CDR3 spans 16 residues. Trimming left V 1 base short and J 5 bases short, with 17 bases between. CDR1 SGHVS and CDR2 FQNEAQ come from the germline V gene. CDR3 sequence reads: CASSLEAIGGGTEAFF. CDR3 DNA: TGTGCCAGCAGCTTAGAAGCGATAGGGGGGGGGACTGAAGCTTTCTTT.

This clone has a single count. The V call is TRBV9, the J call TRBJ1-1; weak D call: TRBD1 (6 bases). Germline CDR1 is SGDLS and CDR2 is YYNGEE. The ends were cut back, 2 bases at V and 7 bases at J, with 12 bases in the middle. This CDR3 contains 13 residues. For the CDR3, the DNA is TGTGCCAGCAGCGTCGACAGGTATGGTGAAGCTTTCTTT. Protein sequence: CASSVDRYGEAFF.

The chain uses TRBV7-9 and TRBJ2-1; TRBD2 is a possible D gene (6 bases). Germline CDR1 SEHNR, CDR2 FQNEAQ (reference sequence). The ends were cut back, 2 bases at V and 4 bases at J, with 9 bases in the middle. This CDR3 contains 14 residues. CDR3 sequence: CASSLWTKYNEQFF. The CDR3 DNA sequence: TGTGCCAGCAGCTTATGGACTAAATACAATGAGCAGTTCTTC.

The V gene is TRBV9, the J gene TRBJ2-3; the D gene is possibly TRBD2 (6 bases). CDR1 is SGDLS and CDR2 is YYNGEE in the germline V gene. V was shortened by 3 bases and J by 14 bases, with 22 bases between the two germline ends. This CDR3 has 14 amino acids. In DNA form, the CDR3 reads TGTGCCAGCAGCGCCCGGGACTCCGTCCGCCCGCTGTATTTT. It codes for CASSARDSVRPLYF.

This chain connects TRBV6-5 to TRBJ1-3; D ambiguous. The V end lost 6 bases, the J end lost 0 bases, and 12 bases lay between the germline ends. CDR3 length: 15 amino acids. Looked up from germline, CDR1 is MNHEY and CDR2 is SVGAGI. CDR3 DNA: TGTGCCAGCAGCCGACATCTGAGCTCTGGAAACACCATATATTTT. This translates into CASSRHLSSGNTIYF.

This clone occurred a few times. The chain uses TRBV7-3 and TRBJ2-1; no reliable D call. The V end lost 5 bases, the J end lost 7 bases, and 18 bases lay between the germline ends. The CDR3 is made up of 15 amino acids. Germline V CDR1 and CDR2: SGHTA, FQGTGA. DNA for the CDR3: TGTGCCAGCAGCCCGACTGGATCCCCTTGGAATGAGCAGTTCTTC. Its translation: CASSPTGSPWNEQFF.

The chain has TRBV28 and TRBJ1-5; 10 bases are shared with TRBD1. The CDR3 contains 15 residues. Trimming at V came to 5 bases and at J to 2 bases, leaving 3 bases not matched to a gene. The germline V gene has CDR1 MDHEN and CDR2 SYDVKM. CDR3 in amino acids: CASSIGQGGNQPQHF. For the CDR3, the DNA is TGTGCCAGCAGTATTGGACAGGGGGGCAATCAGCCCCAGCATTTT. Full variable domain (outside the CDR3, taken from reference TRBV28 and TRBJ1-5): DVKVTQSSRYLVKRTGEKVFLECVQDMDHENMFWYRQDPGLGLRLIYFSYDVKMKEKGDIPEGYSVSREKKERFSLILESASTNQTSMYLCASSIGQGGNQPQHFGDGTRLSIL.

V gene TRBV10-3 combines with J gene TRBJ2-3, with D possibly being TRBD1 (5 bases). The CDR3 sequence is 15 residues long. V was clipped by 4 bases and J by 0 bases, with 11 bases between them. Germline-derived CDR1 and CDR2 are ENHRY and SYGVKD. The CDR3 loop reads CAISGDSSSTDTQYF. CDR3 nucleotide sequence: TGTGCCATCAGTGGAGACAGCTCGAGCACAGATACGCAGTATTTT.

CDR3 residues: CASSAHRGDYEQYF. DNA for the CDR3: TGTGCCAGCAGCGCGCACAGGGGGGACTACGAGCAGTACTTC. V is TRBV7-2 and J is TRBJ2-7; TRBD1 agrees at 8 bases. After removal of 5 bases from V and 3 bases from J, the junction contained 6 bases not matched to a gene. In germline, CDR1 is SGHTA, CDR2 FQGNSA. The CDR3 is 14 amino acids.

The rearrangement uses TRBV2 and TRBJ2-3, with 7 bases fitting TRBD2. Germline V gene lookup returns CDR1 SNHLY and CDR2 FYNNEI. CDR3 length equals 15 residues. V shed 6 bases and J 5 bases; nucleotides not matched to a gene: 11. CDR3 bases: TGTGCCAGCAGCTTCCCCGGGGGAGGGGAAGATACGCAGTATTTT. It encodes CASSFPGGGEDTQYF. Drawing the rest from reference TRBV2 and TRBJ2-3, the complete variable domain is EPEVTQTPSHQVTQMGQEVILRCVPISNHLYFYWYRQILGQKVEFLVSFYNNEISEKSEIFDDQFSVERPDGSNFTLKIRSTKLEDSAMYFCASSFPGGGEDTQYFGPGTRLTVL.

The chain links TRBV10-3 to TRBJ1-1; 9 nucleotides line up with TRBD1. The ends lost 5 bases at V and 1 base at J; junction bases unmatched: 2. The CDR3 sequence is 14 residues long. Germline assignment: CDR1 ENHRY and CDR2 SYGVKD. CDR3 coding DNA: TGTGCCATCAGTAACAGGGGGCCGAACACTGAAGCTTTCTTT. Translated, it gives CAISNRGPNTEAFF.

This chain joins TRBV5-4 and TRBJ1-6; no firm D call. Germline V gives CDR1 SGHNT, CDR2 YYREEE (reference sequence). The CDR3 has 17 residues. Trimming took 5 bases from V and 5 from J, leaving 20 bases between them. CDR3 sequence (DNA): TGTGCCAGCAGTCCTGATACTGGCGGATTGAATAATTCACCCCTCCACTTT. It is translated as CASSPDTGGLNNSPLHF.

This clone was seen once. The V and J genes are TRBV24-1 and TRBJ2-3; possible D gene TRBD1, 6 bases. The CDR3 is 14 residues long. V lost 3 bases to trimming and J lost 3 bases, with 9 bases between them. Looked up from germline, CDR1 is KGHDR and CDR2 is SFDVKD. CDR3 DNA sequence: TGTGCCACCAGTGATAACGGACAGACAGATACGCAGTATTTT. Translating gives CATSDNGQTDTQYF.

The chain recombines TRBV6-5 with TRBJ1-1, with D uncertain. The V and J ends lost 5 bases and 1 base respectively, with 8 bases between them. The CDR3 is 13 amino acids. Germline loops: CDR1 MNHEY, CDR2 SVGAGI. The CDR3 DNA reads TGTGCCAGCAGTCAGCGAGAGAACACTGAAGCTTTCTTT. As protein: CASSQRENTEAFF.

V usage is TRBV27 and J usage is TRBJ1-1; 7 nucleotides align to TRBD1. CDR3 length: 15 residues. With V trimmed by 3 bases and J by 4 bases, 8 bases remained unmatched. Germline-derived CDR1 and CDR2 are MNHEY and SMNVEV (reference sequence). The CDR3 spells CASSLIGGAGTEAFF. In nucleotides, the CDR3 is TGTGCCAGCAGTTTGATAGGGGGCGCGGGCACTGAAGCTTTCTTT.